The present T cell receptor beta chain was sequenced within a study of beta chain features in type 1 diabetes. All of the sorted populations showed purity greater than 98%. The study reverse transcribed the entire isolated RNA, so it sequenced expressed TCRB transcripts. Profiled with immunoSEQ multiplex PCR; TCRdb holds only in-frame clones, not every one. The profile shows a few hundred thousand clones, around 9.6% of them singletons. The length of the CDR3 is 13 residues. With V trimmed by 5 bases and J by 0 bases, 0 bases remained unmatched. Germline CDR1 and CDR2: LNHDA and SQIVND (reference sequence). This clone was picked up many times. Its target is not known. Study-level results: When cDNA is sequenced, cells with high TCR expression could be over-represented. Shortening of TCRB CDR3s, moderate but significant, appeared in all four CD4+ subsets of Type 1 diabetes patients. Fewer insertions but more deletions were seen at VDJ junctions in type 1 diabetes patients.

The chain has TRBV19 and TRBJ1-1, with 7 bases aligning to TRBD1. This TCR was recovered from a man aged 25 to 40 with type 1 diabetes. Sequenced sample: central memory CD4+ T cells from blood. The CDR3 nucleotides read TGTGCCAGTAGTGACAGGGTGAACACTGAAGCTTTCTTT. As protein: CASSDRVNTEAFF.